A selection of T cell receptor beta chains follows, all from one sample in a study of shared clonotypes between healthy human individuals. The method was immunoSEQ multiplex PCR; TCRdb's version includes in-frame clones alone and lacks a portion of them. Of 850,000 to 1,100,000 clones listed, roughly 77% are singletons. Sequenced material: memory CD4+ T cells from PBMCs. These receptors were collected from a man aged 18 to 30 in good health. Some clones in this sample may be carry-over from other donors' samples. Both conserved end residues are part of each CDR3. The D gene is left open where the match is weak. Only part of the rows carry a size: once, few, many, or a class if the clone is expanded.

d_call cdr3_length j_call v_call clone_size cdr3_aa cdr3_nt
- 11 TRBJ1-1 TRBV10-1 - CASSRDNKAFF TGCGCCAGCAGTCGGGACAACAAAGCTTTCTTT
TRBD2 16 TRBJ2-2 TRBV28 - CASSFGLAANTGELFF TGTGCCAGCAGCTTTGGACTAGCGGCTAACACCGGGGAGCTGTTTTTT
TRBD1 15 TRBJ2-5 TRBV10-3 few CAISDSRTGQETQYF TGTGCCATCAGTGATTCCAGGACAGGCCAAGAGACCCAGTACTTC
- 13 TRBJ2-7 TRBV7-9 - CASSLSLGYEQYF TGTGCCAGCAGCTTATCCTTGGGGTACGAGCAGTACTTC
- 15 TRBJ2-1 TRBV23-1 - CASSRYKSSYNEQFF TGCGCCAGCAGTCGGTACAAGAGCTCCTACAATGAGCAGTTCTTC
- 16 TRBJ1-5 TRBV13 - CASSCRSLGGDQPQHF TGTGCCAGCAGCTGTCGGAGTCTGGGGGGGGATCAGCCCCAGCATTTT
TRBD1 14 TRBJ2-2 TRBV2 - CATQTGANTGELFF TGTGCCACCCAGACAGGGGCCAACACCGGGGAGCTGTTTTTT
- 13 TRBJ2-3 TRBV28 - CASITPGTDTQYF TGTGCCAGCATTACACCGGGGACAGATACGCAGTATTTT
- 16 TRBJ2-1 TRBV7-9 - CASSLFQTGRRNEQFF TGTGCCAGCAGCTTATTCCAGACAGGGAGGCGAAATGAGCAGTTCTTC
- 12 TRBJ2-3 TRBV4-1 once CASSQIFDTQYF TGCGCCAGCAGCCAAATCTTCGATACGCAGTATTTT
TRBD1 16 TRBJ1-1 TRBV5-1 - CASSQGQGNMNTEAFF TGCGCCAGCAGCCAGGGACAGGGGAATATGAACACTGAAGCTTTCTTT
- 15 TRBJ1-4 TRBV5-6 - CASSPRGGSNEKLFF TGTGCCAGCAGCCCTCGGGGCGGCAGCAATGAAAAACTGTTTTTT
TRBD1 15 TRBJ1-2 TRBV19 - CASSPLPGTGNGYTF TGTGCCAGTAGTCCCCTCCCCGGGACAGGGAATGGCTACACCTTC
TRBD1 16 TRBJ1-4 TRBV30 once CAWKPQGAATNEKLFF TGTGCCTGGAAGCCTCAGGGGGCTGCAACTAATGAAAAACTGTTTTTT
TRBD1 15 TRBJ2-1 TRBV5-4 - CASSRDRASDNEQFF TGTGCCAGCAGCAGGGACAGGGCTTCGGACAATGAGCAGTTCTTC
- 16 TRBJ1-5 TRBV5-1 - CASSLRGGDSNQPQHF TGCGCCAGCAGCTTGCGTGGAGGGGATAGCAATCAGCCCCAGCATTTT